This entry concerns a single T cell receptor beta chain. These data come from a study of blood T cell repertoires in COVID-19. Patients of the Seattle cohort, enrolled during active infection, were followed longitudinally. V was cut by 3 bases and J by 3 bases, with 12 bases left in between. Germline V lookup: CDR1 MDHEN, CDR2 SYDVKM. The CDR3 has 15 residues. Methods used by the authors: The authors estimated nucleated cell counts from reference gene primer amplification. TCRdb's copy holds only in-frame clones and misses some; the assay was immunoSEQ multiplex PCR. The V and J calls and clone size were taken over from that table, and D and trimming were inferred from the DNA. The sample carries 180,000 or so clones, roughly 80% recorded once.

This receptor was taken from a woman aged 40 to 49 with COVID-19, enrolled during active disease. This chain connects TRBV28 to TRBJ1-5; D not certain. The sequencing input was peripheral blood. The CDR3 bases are TGTGCCAGCAGTTTTGGCGGAGCCAACAATCAGCCCCAGCATTTT. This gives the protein CASSFGGANNQPQHF.